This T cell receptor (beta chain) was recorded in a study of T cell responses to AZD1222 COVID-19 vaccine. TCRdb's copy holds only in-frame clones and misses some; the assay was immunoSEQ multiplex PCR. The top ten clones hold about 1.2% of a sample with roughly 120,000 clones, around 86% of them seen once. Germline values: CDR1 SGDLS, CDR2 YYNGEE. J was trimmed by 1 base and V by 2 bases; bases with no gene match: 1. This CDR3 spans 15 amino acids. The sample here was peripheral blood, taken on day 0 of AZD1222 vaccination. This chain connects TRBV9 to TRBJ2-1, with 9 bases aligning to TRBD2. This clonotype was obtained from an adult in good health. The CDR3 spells CASSVSGGSYNEQFF. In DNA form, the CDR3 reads TGTGCCAGCAGCGTCAGCGGGGGGTCCTACAATGAGCAGTTCTTC.